Shown below are 20 T cell receptor beta chains from a single sample sequenced in a study of identical twins. One entry per CDR3 protein, called by TCRdb with MiXCR from the 5' RACE reads. The sample carries 1.5 million to 2 million distinct CDR3 sequences, 25% to 35% recorded once. Sequencing input: cord blood. The receptors here all came from a newborn girl in good health.

The table lists this clonotype with many counts. The chain joins TRBV20-1 to TRBJ2-7; the D is unclear. Trimming pared 7 bases from V and 0 bases from J, leaving 7 bases between. Per germline, CDR1 DFQATT and CDR2 SNEGSKA (reference sequence). The CDR3 length is 11 residues. This CDR3 reads CSGALSYEQYF. The CDR3 region has the DNA TGCAGTGGGGCACTCTCCTACGAGCAGTACTTC.

In its sample, this clonotype was seen a few times. This chain uses TRBV7-8 with TRBJ2-1; 8 nucleotides match TRBD1. Germline CDR1 reads SGHVS; CDR2 reads FQNEAQ. Trimming took 1 base from V and 13 from J; bases not matched to a gene: 9. This CDR3 is 14 amino acids long. The CDR3 spells CASSLDRGEETQFF. CDR3 coding DNA: TGTGCCAGCAGCTTAGACAGGGGGGAGGAGACCCAGTTCTTC.

V and J are TRBV5-1 and TRBJ2-7, with D perhaps TRBD1 or TRBD2 (6 bases each). CDR1 SGHRS and CDR2 YFSETQ come from the germline V gene. V lost 1 base and J 0 bases, leaving 14 bases between the germline ends. The CDR3 runs to 16 residues. The CDR3 sequence is CASSLSPGASSYEQYF. As DNA, the CDR3 is TGCGCCAGCAGCTTGTCGCCGGGGGCCAGCTCCTACGAGCAGTACTTC.

This clonotype was observed a few times. The V and J genes are TRBV6-2 or TRBV6-3 and TRBJ2-2; 9 bases line up with TRBD1. Germline V gene lookup returns CDR1 MNHEY and CDR2 SVGEGT. The ends lost 4 bases at V and 5 bases at J; junction bases unmatched: 5. The CDR3 contains 15 residues. As DNA, the CDR3 is TGTGCCAGCAGTTTCCGGGACAGGGTTACCGGGGAGCTGTTTTTT. Amino acid sequence: CASSFRDRVTGELFF.

This clonotype appeared many times. The rearrangement links TRBV4-1 to TRBJ2-6, with D perhaps matching TRBD1 (5 bases). Trimming shortened V by 0 bases and J by 0 bases, and 12 bases separated the two germline ends. Looked up from germline, CDR1 is MGHRA and CDR2 is YSYEKL. This CDR3 has 18 residues. The CDR3 loop is CASSQEGRRGSGANVLTF. The CDR3 nucleotides read TGCGCCAGCAGCCAAGAAGGTCGAAGGGGCTCTGGGGCCAACGTCCTGACTTTC.

The chain links TRBV27 to TRBJ1-2, with TRBD1 as a possible D gene (6 bases). Per the germline V gene, CDR1 is MNHEY and CDR2 is SMNVEV (reference sequence). V lost 5 bases and J lost 4, with 14 bases in between. The CDR3 covers 14 residues. CDR3 sequence: CASSPMDSSYGYTF. Written as DNA, the CDR3 is TGTGCCAGCAGTCCAATGGACAGTTCCTATGGCTACACCTTC.

The rearrangement links TRBV29-1 to TRBJ2-7, with TRBD1 matching over 9 bases. V dropped 4 bases and J dropped 2; count of bases not matched to a gene: 3. This CDR3 has 13 residues. From germline, CDR1 is SQVTM and CDR2 ANQGSEA. The CDR3 DNA reads TGCAGCGTTGCTGACAGGGGGACCTACGAGCAGTACTTC. The encoded protein is CSVADRGTYEQYF.

Only a few counts were recorded for this clonotype. J is TRBJ1-2 and V is TRBV7-9; D might be TRBD1 (5 bases). The V end lost 3 bases, the J end lost 3 bases, and 17 bases lay between the germline ends. Germline assignment: CDR1 SEHNR and CDR2 FQNEAQ (reference sequence). The length of the CDR3 is 16 residues. The chain's CDR3 is CASSFSKAGPHYGYTF. CDR3 DNA: TGTGCCAGCAGCTTTAGTAAAGCGGGACCGCACTATGGCTACACCTTC.

The sample holds a few counts of this clonotype. The CDR3, as DNA: TGTGCCAGCAGCCAAGATATAGGGTCTCTCCGCGCTTTCTTT. Residues: CASSQDIGSLRAFF. V and J are TRBV4-2 and TRBJ1-1; D unclear. CDR3 length: 14 residues. The germline gives CDR1 LGHNA, CDR2 YNFKEQ. The V end was cut by 0 bases, the J end by 11 bases, with 16 bases between.

The V gene is TRBV7-9, the J gene TRBJ1-4; D gene uncertain. The V end was cut by 2 bases, the J end by 4 bases, with 8 bases between. The CDR3 runs 14 residues. Germline CDR1 reads SEHNR; CDR2 reads FQNEAQ (reference sequence). The CDR3 bases are TGTGCCAGCAGCTTAACCGATTTTAATGAAAAACTGTTTTTT. This sequence encodes CASSLTDFNEKLFF.

The chain is built from TRBV5-6 and TRBJ2-3; the match to TRBD1 covers 9 bases. This CDR3 has 19 amino acids. In germline, CDR1 is SGHDT, CDR2 YYEEEE. The trim removed 7 bases at V and 4 bases at J, leaving 22 bases unmatched. DNA for the CDR3: TGTGCCAGCGCCAAGCAAGCCTCGACAGGGGGGATGTCCGCAGATACGCAGTATTTT. Its translation is CASAKQASTGGMSADTQYF. Looking up the rest from reference TRBV5-6 and TRBJ2-3 gives the full variable domain: DAGVTQSPTHLIKTRGQQVTLRCSPKSGHDTVSWYQQALGQGPQFIFQYYEEEERQRGNFPDRFSGHQFPNYSSELNVNALLLGDSALYLCASAKQASTGGMSADTQYFGPGTRLTVL.

The chain is built from TRBV12-3 or TRBV12-4 and TRBJ2-5, with a possible D match to TRBD1 (5 bases). The V end was cut by 6 bases, the J end by 0 bases, with 20 bases between. This CDR3 has 17 residues. In DNA, the CDR3 is TGTGCCAGCAGGCCCACCTGGGGCAGGAGTAACCAAGAGACCCAGTACTTC. This codes for CASRPTWGRSNQETQYF.

In its sample, this clonotype was seen a few times. The chain has TRBV15 and TRBJ2-4; D might be TRBD1 or TRBD2, each matching 6 bases. Germline assignment: CDR1 LNHNV and CDR2 YYDKDF (reference sequence). V dropped 0 bases and J dropped 0 bases, with 9 bases sitting between them. The CDR3 has 16 amino acids. DNA of the CDR3: TGTGCCACCAGCAGAGAGGGGGGCCTAGCCAAAAACATTCAGTACTTC. Amino acids: CATSREGGLAKNIQYF.

The V call is TRBV20-1, the J call TRBJ2-4; D is perhaps TRBD1 (5 bases). CDR1 and CDR2 (germline): DFQATT, SNEGSKA (reference sequence). With 4 bases removed from V and 5 bases from J, the gap between germline ends came to 18 bases. This CDR3 spans 15 amino acids. CDR3 sequence reads: CSAIEGVKAENIQYF. For the CDR3, the DNA is TGCAGTGCTATCGAAGGGGTTAAGGCCGAAAACATTCAGTACTTC.

The V call is TRBV28, the J call TRBJ2-1; 7 positions match TRBD2. This CDR3 has 15 residues. Trimming removed 4 bases from V and 2 bases from J; junction bases left unmatched: 5. Germline V CDR1 and CDR2: MDHEN, SYDVKM. Here the CDR3 reads CASSYRTRAYNEQFF. The CDR3 nucleotides are TGTGCCAGCAGTTACCGGACTAGAGCCTACAATGAGCAGTTCTTC. The complete variable domain, with remaining parts taken from reference TRBV28 and TRBJ2-1, reads DVKVTQSSRYLVKRTGEKVFLECVQDMDHENMFWYRQDPGLGLRLIYFSYDVKMKEKGDIPEGYSVSREKKERFSLILESASTNQTSMYLCASSYRTRAYNEQFFGPGTRLTVL.

As to this clonotype: A read error is possible here, since a much larger clone lies one base away. The chain combines TRBV7-2 with TRBJ1-5; a weak D match, TRBD1 (5 bases). CDR3 size: 13 residues. The germline V gene has CDR1 SGHTA and CDR2 FQGNSA. This chain's CDR3 is CANSSRGNQPQHF. Written as DNA, the CDR3 is TGTGCCAACAGCTCCAGGGGCAATCAGCCCCAGCATTTT.

The chain has TRBV28 and TRBJ2-7; 8 nucleotides line up with TRBD2. Germline V gene lookup returns CDR1 MDHEN and CDR2 SYDVKM. The V and J ends lost 7 bases and 4 bases, in that order; junction bases with no gene match: 15. The CDR3 has 16 residues. CDR3 sequence reads: CASTGYERESIYEQYF. CDR3 nucleotides: TGTGCCAGCACAGGATACGAGCGGGAGTCCATATACGAGCAGTACTTC.

This clonotype was picked up one time. This chain links TRBV7-9 with TRBJ2-4; 10 bases map to TRBD2. Judging by the DNA end, TRBJ2-5 fits better; the J call may be wrong. CDR3 length: 18 amino acids. The V gene's germline CDR1 is SEHNR and CDR2 FQNEAQ (reference sequence). The CDR3 DNA sequence: TGTGCCAGCAGCTTAGGGTCCCCTAGCGGGAGACATGAAGAGACCCAGTACTTC. Residues: CASSLGSPSGRHEETQYF.

This clonotype was detected a few times. The chain links TRBV21-1 to TRBJ2-7; the DNA was not used to check the table's D call, TRBD1. TRBV21-1 is classified as a pseudogene. The CDR3 runs 15 residues. The chain's CDR3 is CASSKAEDRGYEQYF. The CDR3 region has the DNA TGTGCCAGCAGCAAAGCGGAGGACAGGGGGTACGAGCAGTACTTC.

The chain is built from TRBV20-1 and TRBJ2-7; 8 positions agree with TRBD2. V gave up 2 bases and J gave up 3 bases; unmatched junction bases: 3. This CDR3 is 13 amino acids long. Per germline, CDR1 DFQATT and CDR2 SNEGSKA (reference sequence). The CDR3 nucleotides are TGCAGTGCTAGAAGGGGACTAGTCTACGAGCAGTACTTC. Its protein product is CSARRGLVYEQYF.